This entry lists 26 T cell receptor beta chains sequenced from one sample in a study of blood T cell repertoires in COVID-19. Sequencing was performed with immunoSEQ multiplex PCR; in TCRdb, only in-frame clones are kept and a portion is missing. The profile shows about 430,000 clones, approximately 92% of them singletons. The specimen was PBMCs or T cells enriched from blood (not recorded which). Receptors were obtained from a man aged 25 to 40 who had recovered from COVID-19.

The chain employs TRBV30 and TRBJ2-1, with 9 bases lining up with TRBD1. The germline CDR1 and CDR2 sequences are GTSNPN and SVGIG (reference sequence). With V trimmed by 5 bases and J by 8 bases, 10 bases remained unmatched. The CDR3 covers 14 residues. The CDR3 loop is CAWETGTGSDEQFF. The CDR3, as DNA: TGTGCCTGGGAGACCGGGACAGGGTCGGATGAGCAGTTCTTC.

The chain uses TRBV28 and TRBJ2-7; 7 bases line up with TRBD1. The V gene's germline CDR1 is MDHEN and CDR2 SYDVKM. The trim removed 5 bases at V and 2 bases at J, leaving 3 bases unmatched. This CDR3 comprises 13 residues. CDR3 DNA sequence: TGTGCCAGCAGTCCGGGACAGACCTACGAGCAGTACTTC. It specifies CASSPGQTYEQYF.

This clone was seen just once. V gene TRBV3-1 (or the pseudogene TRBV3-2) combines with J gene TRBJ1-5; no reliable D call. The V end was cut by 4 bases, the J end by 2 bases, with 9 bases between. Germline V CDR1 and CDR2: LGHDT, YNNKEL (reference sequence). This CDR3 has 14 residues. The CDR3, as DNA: TGTGCCAGCAGCCCGAGTGTAGGCAATCAGCCCCAGCATTTT. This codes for CASSPSVGNQPQHF.

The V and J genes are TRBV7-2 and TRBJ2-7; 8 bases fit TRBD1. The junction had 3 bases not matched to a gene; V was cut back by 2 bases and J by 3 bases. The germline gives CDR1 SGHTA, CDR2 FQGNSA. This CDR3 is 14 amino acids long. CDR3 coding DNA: TGTGCCAGCAGCTTATCCACAGGGGGCTACGAGCAGTACTTC. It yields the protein CASSLSTGGYEQYF.

The CDR3 nucleotides read TGTGCCAGCTCACCACGACAGGAAGCTAACTATGGCTACACCTTC. Translation gives CASSPRQEANYGYTF. The chain couples TRBV18 to TRBJ1-2, with TRBD1 as a possible D gene (6 bases). The germline V gene has CDR1 KGHSH and CDR2 LQKENI. CDR3 length: 15 residues. The V gene lost 1 base and the J gene lost 0 bases, with 9 bases spanning the gap. Filled out from reference TRBV18 and TRBJ1-2, the complete variable domain reads NAGVMQNPRHLVRRRGQEARLRCSPMKGHSHVYWYRQLPEEGLKFMVYLQKENIIDESGMPKERFSAEFPKEGPSILRIQQVVRGDSAAYFCASSPRQEANYGYTFGSGTRLTVV.

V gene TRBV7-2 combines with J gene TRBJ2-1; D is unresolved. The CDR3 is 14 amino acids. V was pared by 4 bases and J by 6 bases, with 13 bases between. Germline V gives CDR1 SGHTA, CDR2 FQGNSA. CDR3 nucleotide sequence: TGTGCCAGCAGCTCCTACCTTGAGAGCAATGAGCAGTTCTTC. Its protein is CASSSYLESNEQFF.

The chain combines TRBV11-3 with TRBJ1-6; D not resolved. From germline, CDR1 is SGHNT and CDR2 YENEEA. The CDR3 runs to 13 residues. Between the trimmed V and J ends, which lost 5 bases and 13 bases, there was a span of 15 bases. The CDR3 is CASSLTPTMPLHF. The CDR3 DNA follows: TGTGCCAGCAGCCTGACTCCAACCATGCCCCTCCACTTT. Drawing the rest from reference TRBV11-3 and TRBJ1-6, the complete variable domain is EAGVVQSPRYKIIEKKQPVAFWCNPISGHNTLYWYLQNLGQGPELLIRYENEEAVDDSQLPKDRFSAERLKGVDSTLKIQPAELGDSAVYLCASSLTPTMPLHFGNGTRLTVT.

The CDR3 coding sequence is TGTGCCAGCCACCTCCTGGGGACTAGCGGGAGTGGCGAGACCCAGTACTTC. Its protein is CASHLLGTSGSGETQYF. The gene calls are TRBV2 and TRBJ2-5, with 14 bases lining up with TRBD2. The germline V gene encodes CDR1 SNHLY and CDR2 FYNNEI. V was pared by 8 bases and J by 5 bases, with 13 bases of the junction left unmatched. The CDR3 is 17 residues long.

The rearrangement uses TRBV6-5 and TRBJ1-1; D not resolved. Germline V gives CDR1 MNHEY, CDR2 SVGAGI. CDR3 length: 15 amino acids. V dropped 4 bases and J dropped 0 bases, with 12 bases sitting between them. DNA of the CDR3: TGTGCCAGCAGTTTCGGCAGTAGCCTGAACACTGAAGCTTTCTTT. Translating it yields CASSFGSSLNTEAFF.

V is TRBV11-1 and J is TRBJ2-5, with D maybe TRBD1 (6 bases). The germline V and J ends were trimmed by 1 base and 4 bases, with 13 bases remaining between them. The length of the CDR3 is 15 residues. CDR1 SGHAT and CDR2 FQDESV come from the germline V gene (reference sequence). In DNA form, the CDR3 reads TGTGCCAGCAGCTTAGTCTCAGGGGATCGAGAGACCCAGTACTTC. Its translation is CASSLVSGDRETQYF.

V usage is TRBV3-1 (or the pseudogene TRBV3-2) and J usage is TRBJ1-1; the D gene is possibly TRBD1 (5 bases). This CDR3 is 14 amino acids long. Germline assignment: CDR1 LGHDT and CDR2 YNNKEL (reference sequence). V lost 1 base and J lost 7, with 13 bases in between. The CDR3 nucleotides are TGTGCCAGCAGCCAAGGAAGGGGTCTTAGTGAAGCTTTCTTT. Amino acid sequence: CASSQGRGLSEAFF.

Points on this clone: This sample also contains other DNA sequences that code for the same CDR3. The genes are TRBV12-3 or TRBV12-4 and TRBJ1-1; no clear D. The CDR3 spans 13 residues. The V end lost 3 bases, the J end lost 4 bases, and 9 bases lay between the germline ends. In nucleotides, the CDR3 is TGTGCCAGCAGTTTCCGGGTCGGCACTGAAGCTTTCTTT. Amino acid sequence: CASSFRVGTEAFF.

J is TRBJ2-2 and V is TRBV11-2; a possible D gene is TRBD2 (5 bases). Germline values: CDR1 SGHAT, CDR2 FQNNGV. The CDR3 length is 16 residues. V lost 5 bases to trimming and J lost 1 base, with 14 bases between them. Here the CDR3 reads CASSRPPGLNTGELFF. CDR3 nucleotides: TGTGCCAGCAGCAGACCCCCGGGATTGAACACCGGGGAGCTGTTTTTT.

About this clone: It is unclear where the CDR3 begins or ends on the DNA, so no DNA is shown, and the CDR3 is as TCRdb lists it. Here the CDR3 reads CAWGTGAKGEYF. The gene calls are TRBV30 and TRBJ2-7; the table calls TRBD1, which could not be checked here. Germline CDR1 and CDR2: GTSNPN and SVGIG (reference sequence). The CDR3 is 12 amino acids in total, end residues counted.

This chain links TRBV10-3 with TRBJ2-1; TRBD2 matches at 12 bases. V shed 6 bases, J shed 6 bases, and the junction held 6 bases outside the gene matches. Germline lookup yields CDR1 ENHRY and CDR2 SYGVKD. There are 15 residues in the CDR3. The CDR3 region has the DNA TGTGCCATCAGGGTGACTAGCGGGAGCCTCAATGAGCAGTTCTTC. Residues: CAIRVTSGSLNEQFF.

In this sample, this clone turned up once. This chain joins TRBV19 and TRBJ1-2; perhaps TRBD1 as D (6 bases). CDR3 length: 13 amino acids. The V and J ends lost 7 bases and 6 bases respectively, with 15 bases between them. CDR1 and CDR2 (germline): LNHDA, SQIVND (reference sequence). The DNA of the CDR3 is TGTGCCAGTACCGAAGGTTGGGGGCATGGCTACACCTTC. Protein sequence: CASTEGWGHGYTF.

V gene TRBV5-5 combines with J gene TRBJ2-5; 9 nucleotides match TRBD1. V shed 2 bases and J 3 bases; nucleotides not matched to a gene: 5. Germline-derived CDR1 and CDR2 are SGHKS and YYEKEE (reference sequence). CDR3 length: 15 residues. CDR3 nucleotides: TGTGCCAGCAGCTTAGGGCGGACAGGGGAAGAGACCCAGTACTTC. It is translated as CASSLGRTGEETQYF. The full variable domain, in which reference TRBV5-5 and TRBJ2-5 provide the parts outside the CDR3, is DAGVTQSPTHLIKTRGQQVTLRCSPISGHKSVSWYQQVLGQGPQFIFQYYEKEERGRGNFPDRFSARQFPNYSSELNVNALLLGDSALYLCASSLGRTGEETQYFGPGTRLLVL.

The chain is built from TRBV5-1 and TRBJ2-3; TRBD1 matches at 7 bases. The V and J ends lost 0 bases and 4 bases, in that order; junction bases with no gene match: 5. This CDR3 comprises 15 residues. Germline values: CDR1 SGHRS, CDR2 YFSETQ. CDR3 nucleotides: TGCGCCAGCAGCTTGGGAGGGGGCTGGGCAGATACGCAGTATTTT. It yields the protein CASSLGGGWADTQYF. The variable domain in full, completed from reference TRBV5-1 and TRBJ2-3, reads KAGVTQTPRYLIKTRGQQVTLSCSPISGHRSVSWYQQTPGQGLQFLFEYFSETQRNKGNFPGRFSGRQFSNSRSEMNVSTLELGDSALYLCASSLGGGWADTQYFGPGTRLTVL.

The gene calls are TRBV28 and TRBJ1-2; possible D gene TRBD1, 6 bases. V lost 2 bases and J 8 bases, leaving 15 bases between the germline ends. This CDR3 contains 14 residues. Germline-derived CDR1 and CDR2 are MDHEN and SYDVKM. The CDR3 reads CASSLGQPTAGYTF. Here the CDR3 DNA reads TGTGCCAGCAGTTTAGGACAGCCTACAGCGGGCTACACCTTC.

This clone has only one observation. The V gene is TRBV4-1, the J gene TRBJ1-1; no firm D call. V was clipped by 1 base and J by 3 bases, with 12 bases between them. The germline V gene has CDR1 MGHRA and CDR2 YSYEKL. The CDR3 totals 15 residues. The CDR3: CASSQVSPRDTEAFF. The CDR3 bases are TGCGCCAGCAGCCAAGTTTCACCTAGAGACACTGAAGCTTTCTTT.

The DNA for the CDR3 is TGTGCCAGCTCACCAGGGACAGGCGCCTACGAGCAGTACTTC. Residues: CASSPGTGAYEQYF. The chain recombines TRBV18 with TRBJ2-7; 8 bases align to TRBD1. CDR3 length: 14 amino acids. Trimming removed 2 bases from V and 2 bases from J; junction bases left unmatched: 2. Germline CDR1 is KGHSH and CDR2 is LQKENI.

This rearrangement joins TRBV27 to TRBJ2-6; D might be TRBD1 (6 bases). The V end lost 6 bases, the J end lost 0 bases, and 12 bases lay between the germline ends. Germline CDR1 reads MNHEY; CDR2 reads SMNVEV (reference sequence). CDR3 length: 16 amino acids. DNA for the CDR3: TGTGCCAGCAGAGAACCAGGGGTCTCTGGGGCCAACGTCCTGACTTTC. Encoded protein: CASREPGVSGANVLTF.

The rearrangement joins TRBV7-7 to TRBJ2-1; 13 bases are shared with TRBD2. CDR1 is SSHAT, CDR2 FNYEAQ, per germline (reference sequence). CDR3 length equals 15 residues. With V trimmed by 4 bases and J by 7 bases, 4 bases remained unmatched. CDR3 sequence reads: CASSSGGLAGNEQFF. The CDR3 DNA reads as TGTGCCAGCAGCTCGGGGGGACTAGCGGGAAATGAGCAGTTCTTC.

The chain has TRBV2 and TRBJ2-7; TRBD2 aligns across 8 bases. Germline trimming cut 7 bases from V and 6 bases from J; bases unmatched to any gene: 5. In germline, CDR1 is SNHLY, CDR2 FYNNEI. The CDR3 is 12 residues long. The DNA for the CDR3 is TGTGCCAGCAAAGCGGGAGCCGCCGAGCAGTACTTC. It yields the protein CASKAGAAEQYF.

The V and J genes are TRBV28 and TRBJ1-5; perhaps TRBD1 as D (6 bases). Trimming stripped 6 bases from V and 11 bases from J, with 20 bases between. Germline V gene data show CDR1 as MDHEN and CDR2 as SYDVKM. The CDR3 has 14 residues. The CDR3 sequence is CASSLDRYQSAQHF. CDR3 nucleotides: TGTGCCAGCAGCCTCGACAGGTACCAGTCAGCCCAGCATTTT.

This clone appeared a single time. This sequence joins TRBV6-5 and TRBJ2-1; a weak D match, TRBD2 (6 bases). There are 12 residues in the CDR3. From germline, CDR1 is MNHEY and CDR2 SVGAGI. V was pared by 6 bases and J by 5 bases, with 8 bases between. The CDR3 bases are TGTGCCAGCAGGCGACTAGACAATGAGCAGTTCTTC. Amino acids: CASRRLDNEQFF.